Each of the 29 T cell receptor beta chains below was sequenced from the same sample in a study of T-cell memory formation after mild COVID-19. MiXCR, applied by TCRdb to the 5' RACE reads, yields one record per CDR3 protein. The data show about 350,000 distinct CDR3 sequences, with 12% to 15% seen just once and about a fifth held by the top ten. Material: PBMCs or a T cell subset sorted from them (not recorded which). These receptors originate from a man aged 18-30 years who had mild COVID-19 (a few samples of this study predate the infection). Cell type and time point are not known.

The table lists this clonotype with a few counts. The chain combines TRBV15 with TRBJ2-5; the match to TRBD2 covers 14 bases. The V segment lost 2 bases and the J segment 5 bases; nucleotides outside the gene matches: 7. CDR1 is LNHNV, CDR2 YYDKDF, per germline (reference sequence). There are 17 residues in the CDR3. As DNA, the CDR3 is TGTGCCACCAGCAGACCGGGGACTAGCGGGGGCGGGGAGACCCAGTACTTC. Translating gives CATSRPGTSGGGETQYF.

This clonotype turned up a few times. J is TRBJ2-7 and V is TRBV21-1; the D call of TRBD1 is as the table states it, not checked on the DNA. TRBV21-1 is given as a pseudogene. The CDR3 is 16 residues long. The CDR3 spells CASSKPRTGSPYEQYF. CDR3 in DNA: TGTGCCAGCAGCAAACCCCGGACAGGGTCCCCCTACGAGCAGTACTTC.

The table lists this clonotype with a few counts. The genes are TRBV5-1 and TRBJ1-1; D possibly corresponds to TRBD1 (5 bases). The germline CDR1 and CDR2 sequences are SGHRS and YFSETQ. This CDR3 region has 13 residues. V was trimmed by 4 bases and J by 4 bases, leaving 11 bases between them. The chain's CDR3 is CASSPGVTTEAFF. CDR3 in DNA: TGCGCCAGCAGCCCGGGGGTAACCACTGAAGCTTTCTTT.

A few counts support this clonotype. The chain combines TRBV5-6 with TRBJ2-5, with D unclear. CDR3 size: 12 residues. The V end lost 7 bases, the J end lost 3 bases, and 10 bases lay between the germline ends. CDR1 and CDR2 from the germline V gene are SGHDT and YYEEEE. The CDR3: CASQTNEETQYF. The CDR3 DNA reads TGTGCCAGCCAAACTAATGAAGAGACCCAGTACTTC.

This clonotype was counted between two and nine times. The CDR3 DNA reads as TGCGCCAGCAGGTCGCAGGGGAGGGCAGATACGCAGTATTTT. This codes for CASRSQGRADTQYF. The chain joins TRBV5-1 to TRBJ2-3; a weak D match, TRBD2 (7 bases). CDR3 size: 14 residues. CDR1 and CDR2 from the germline V gene are SGHRS and YFSETQ. Between the trimmed V and J ends, which lost 5 bases and 4 bases, there was a span of 14 bases.

The CDR3: CASSIRSGPYEQYV. In nucleotides, the CDR3 is TGTGCCAGTAGTATTCGGTCAGGGCCCTACGAGCAGTACGTC. This chain links TRBV19 with TRBJ2-7; maybe TRBD1 (5 bases). Trimming took 3 bases from V and 2 from J, leaving 11 bases between them. Looked up from germline, CDR1 is LNHDA and CDR2 is SQIVND (reference sequence). The CDR3 length is 14 residues.

This clonotype was observed once. The rearrangement joins TRBV6-2 or TRBV6-3 to TRBJ2-2; D unclear. CDR1 and CDR2 from the germline V gene are MNHEY and SVGEGT. The V gene lost 9 bases and the J gene lost 8 bases, with 7 bases spanning the gap. The CDR3 loop spans 10 amino acids. CDR3 sequence reads: CASGRGELFF. The DNA of the CDR3 is TGTGCCAGTGGCAGGGGGGAGCTGTTTTTT.

This chain links TRBV6-2 or TRBV6-3 with TRBJ2-5; D not resolved. CDR3 size: 14 residues. V was cut by 6 bases and J by 7 bases, with 18 bases left in between. CDR1 and CDR2 from the germline V gene are MNHEY and SVGEGT. The CDR3 region has the DNA TGTGCCAGCAGAAATTCCCCAGGCAAACGGACCCAGTACTTC. This translates into CASRNSPGKRTQYF.

This clonotype occurred a few times. The chain combines TRBV7-6 with TRBJ2-3, with TRBD2 matching over 8 bases. Trimming took 4 bases from V and 0 from J; bases not matched to a gene: 6. The V gene's germline CDR1 is SGHVS and CDR2 FNYEAQ. CDR3 size: 16 residues. CDR3 residues: CASSSERGTSTDTQYF. CDR3 in DNA: TGTGCCAGCAGCTCAGAGCGGGGGACTAGCACAGATACGCAGTATTTT.

This sequence joins TRBV11-2 and TRBJ2-7, with D tentatively TRBD1 (6 bases). V lost 2 bases, J lost 0 bases, and 11 bases lay in between. Germline V CDR1 and CDR2: SGHAT, FQNNGV. The length of the CDR3 is 15 residues. The DNA of the CDR3 is TGTGCCAGCAGCTTATGGGGGCAGGGCTCCTACGAGCAGTACGTC. As protein: CASSLWGQGSYEQYV.

This chain joins TRBV14 and TRBJ2-1; 9 bases are a match to TRBD2. Losses at the gene ends were 4 bases for V and 5 bases for J; bases not matched to a gene: 6. The CDR3 covers 15 residues. Per germline, CDR1 SGHDN and CDR2 FVKESK. The CDR3 DNA follows: TGTGCCAGCAGCCTGTTAGCGGGAGTCCACAATGAGCAGTTCTTC. It codes for CASSLLAGVHNEQFF.

V and J are TRBV12-3 or TRBV12-4 and TRBJ2-7; TRBD2 aligns across 7 bases. The CDR3 has 15 residues. V shed 6 bases and J 2 bases; nucleotides not matched to a gene: 10. The CDR3 nucleotides read TGTGCCAGCAGCCCGGGACTAAGGAACCCCTACGAGCAGTACTTC. Protein: CASSPGLRNPYEQYF.

The V gene is TRBV6-1, the J gene TRBJ2-7, with 9 nucleotides matching TRBD2. V dropped 4 bases and J dropped 4; count of bases not matched to a gene: 5. This CDR3 is built from 14 residues. Germline CDR1 reads MNHNS; CDR2 reads SASEGT. CDR3 sequence reads: CASSVAGGPYEQYF. The DNA for the CDR3 is TGTGCCAGCAGTGTCGCGGGGGGGCCTTACGAGCAGTACTTC.

The genes are TRBV2 and TRBJ2-5, with no clear D. The CDR3 spans 13 residues. CDR1 SNHLY and CDR2 FYNNEI come from the germline V gene. The V end was cut by 6 bases, the J end by 2 bases, with 10 bases between. The CDR3 here is CASRWMGQETQYF. CDR3 DNA: TGTGCCAGCAGGTGGATGGGGCAAGAGACCCAGTACTTC.

This clonotype was recorded a few times. The V and J genes are TRBV4-2 and TRBJ2-1, with TRBD2 matching 9 bases. Per the germline V gene, CDR1 is LGHNA and CDR2 is YNFKEQ. The CDR3 totals 18 residues. J gave up 4 bases and V 5 bases, and 15 bases lay outside the gene matches. CDR3 sequence: CASSARLPRAGGYNEQFF. The DNA for the CDR3 is TGTGCCAGCAGCGCCCGCCTACCGAGAGCGGGGGGATACAATGAGCAGTTCTTC.

The J gene is TRBJ2-1, the V gene TRBV12-3 or TRBV12-4, with a tentative D call TRBD1 (5 bases). Trimming removed 7 bases from V and 15 bases from J, with 19 bases in between. The CDR3 runs to 12 residues. DNA of the CDR3: TGTGCCAGCAATGAGGACACAAATGGCCGGTTCTTC. As protein: CASNEDTNGRFF.

The chain has TRBV28 and TRBJ1-2, with D perhaps TRBD1 (5 bases). Trimming pared 4 bases from V and 8 bases from J, leaving 17 bases between. The germline gives CDR1 MDHEN, CDR2 SYDVKM. This CDR3 comprises 14 residues. CDR3 DNA: TGTGCCAGCAGTTGGGACCTACCGGGAGGAGGCTACACCTTC. Its protein is CASSWDLPGGGYTF.

This clonotype has only a few counts. The rearrangement links TRBV30 to TRBJ2-5, with D possibly being TRBD2 (6 bases). Trimming left V 7 bases short and J 5 bases short, with 17 bases between. Germline CDR1 GTSNPN, CDR2 SVGIG (reference sequence). The CDR3 is 13 residues long. The chain's CDR3 is CASGTADGETQYF. In nucleotides, the CDR3 is TGTGCCTCGGGGACTGCCGATGGGGAGACCCAGTACTTC.

This clonotype was counted many times. V and J are TRBV10-3 and TRBJ2-2; D call uncertain. The germline CDR1 and CDR2 sequences are ENHRY and SYGVKD. V was shortened by 6 bases and J by 1 base, with 3 bases between the two germline ends. This CDR3 spans 12 amino acids. CDR3: CAISKNTGELFF. The CDR3 DNA follows: TGTGCCATCAGCAAGAACACCGGGGAGCTGTTTTTT.

This clonotype showed up many times. The chain combines TRBV5-6 with TRBJ1-2; 7 nucleotides line up with TRBD1. From germline, CDR1 is SGHDT and CDR2 YYEEEE. The CDR3 is 13 residues long. Trimming at V came to 2 bases and at J to 8 bases, leaving 6 bases not matched to a gene. CDR3 sequence (DNA): TGTGCCAGCAGCTTTGACAGGGCAGAGGGCTACACCTTC. Its protein is CASSFDRAEGYTF.

This clonotype was picked up a small number of times. The chain employs TRBV27 and TRBJ1-5, with no clear D. V gave up 6 bases and J gave up 2 bases, with 14 bases separating them. CDR1 is MNHEY, CDR2 SMNVEV, per germline (reference sequence). This CDR3 spans 15 amino acids. The CDR3, as DNA: TGTGCCAGCAGCCCCCCGGAAGGGCGCAATCAGCCCCAGCATTTT. This translates into CASSPPEGRNQPQHF.

This clonotype was detected a few times. The V and J genes are TRBV20-1 and TRBJ2-2; TRBD2 aligns across 7 bases. After removal of 6 bases from V and 5 bases from J, the junction contained 12 bases not matched to a gene. Per the germline V gene, CDR1 is DFQATT and CDR2 is SNEGSKA (reference sequence). The CDR3 totals 15 residues. The CDR3 is CSAKSAGVLTGELFF. In DNA form, the CDR3 reads TGCAGTGCCAAGTCTGCGGGGGTATTGACCGGGGAGCTGTTTTTT.

This clonotype was observed a few times. This CDR3 reads CASSLSFDGNSPLHF. The CDR3 DNA reads as TGTGCCAGCAGCTTAAGCTTCGACGGTAATTCACCCCTCCACTTT. The chain uses TRBV7-3 and TRBJ1-6; D remains ambiguous. The germline CDR1 and CDR2 sequences are SGHTA and FQGTGA. V was trimmed by 1 base and J by 6 bases, leaving 10 bases between them. The CDR3 sequence is 15 residues long.

This clonotype was seen many times. CDR3 in DNA: TGCAGTGCTACCCTAAACACAGATACGCAGTATTTT. This sequence encodes CSATLNTDTQYF. The chain recombines TRBV20-1 with TRBJ2-3; D ambiguous. This CDR3 is 12 amino acids long. V lost 4 bases, J lost 2 bases, and 7 bases lay in between. The germline gives CDR1 DFQATT, CDR2 SNEGSKA (reference sequence).

This clonotype was seen a few times. This chain joins TRBV4-3 and TRBJ1-1; no clear D. The CDR3 consists of 17 residues. V lost 2 bases, J lost 3 bases, and 19 bases lay in between. CDR1 and CDR2 from the germline V gene are LGHNA and YSLEER. The CDR3 loop reads CASSQSGRVVGDTEAFF. The CDR3 region has the DNA TGCGCCAGCAGCCAATCCGGACGGGTGGTTGGCGACACTGAAGCTTTCTTT.

This rearrangement joins TRBV7-2 to TRBJ1-1; maybe TRBD1 (6 bases). Germline V gene sequence: CDR1 SGHTA, CDR2 FQGNSA. CDR3 length equals 15 residues. V shed 1 base and J shed 6 bases, with 15 bases lying between them. The CDR3 DNA sequence: TGTGCCAGCAGCTTAGGGCGGGGGCTGGTCGCTGAAGCTTTCTTT. This codes for CASSLGRGLVAEAFF.

V is TRBV11-1 and J is TRBJ1-2; no firm D call. V was cut by 4 bases and J by 8 bases, with 20 bases left in between. Germline-derived CDR1 and CDR2 are SGHAT and FQDESV (reference sequence). This CDR3 is built from 15 residues. The DNA of the CDR3 is TGTGCCAGCAGCTCCCGGAGGTCAGGTGCGGAGGGCTACACCTTC. Translating it yields CASSSRRSGAEGYTF.

This clonotype was observed once. The rearrangement joins TRBV7-6 to TRBJ1-6; no definite D call. V was pared by 5 bases and J by 4 bases, with 15 bases between. Germline assignment: CDR1 SGHVS and CDR2 FNYEAQ. This CDR3 spans 16 amino acids. The chain's CDR3 is CASSNGEARYNSPLHF. The CDR3, as DNA: TGTGCCAGCAGCAACGGGGAGGCGCGATATAATTCACCCCTCCACTTT.

Here the CDR3 reads CASSQDSAGGTDTQYF. CDR3 nucleotides: TGTGCCAGCAGCCAAGATTCCGCGGGAGGCACAGATACGCAGTATTTT. V gene TRBV4-2 combines with J gene TRBJ2-3; 7 nucleotides align to TRBD2. The CDR3 extends over 16 amino acids. Germline assignment: CDR1 LGHNA and CDR2 YNFKEQ. The J segment lost 1 base and the V segment lost 0 bases, leaving 4 bases of the junction unmatched.